The present TCR beta chain was sequenced within a study of human T cells and chemical hapten exposure. This clonotype was detected only a few times. Time point indicated: healthy volunteer bleed at 2 weeks. Unfractionated whole blood yielded total RNA. Per the original data handling: TCRs per sample had a median of about 100,000 and ranged from roughly 20,000 to 690,600. Using its own MiXCR run on the RACE reads, TCRdb lists one record per CDR3 protein. The V and J calls were not made by the authors but by TCRdb's processing. Among 75,000 to 100,000 distinct CDR3 sequences listed, around 9% were seen once. CDR1 is SGHRS and CDR2 is YFSETQ in the germline V gene. V lost 1 base to trimming and J lost 2 bases, with 13 bases between them. The CDR3 length is 15 residues.

The sequencing input was whole blood. The sequence came from a female donor in good health. Some clones in this sample may be carry-over from other donors' samples. The chain is built from TRBV5-1 and TRBJ2-7, with a tentative D call TRBD2 (7 bases). CDR3 in DNA: TGCGCCAGCAGCTTGTCCGGGGGGCCAACCTACGAGCAGTACTTC. It translates to CASSLSGGPTYEQYF.